A single sample is the source of the 11 T cell receptor beta chains below, sequenced in a study of blood T cell repertoires in COVID-19. Only in-frame clones appear in the TCRdb table, and some are missing; sequencing was by immunoSEQ multiplex PCR. The table shows roughly 150,000 clones, with approximately 82% occurring only once. Sequenced: peripheral blood. Receptors were obtained from a man aged 70-80 years who had recovered from COVID-19.

The chain couples TRBV27 to TRBJ1-5, with 7 bases fitting TRBD1. Trimming cost V 5 bases and J 2 bases; bases outside gene matches: 12. The germline V gene encodes CDR1 MNHEY and CDR2 SMNVEV (reference sequence). CDR3 length: 17 amino acids. As DNA, the CDR3 is TGTGCCAGCAGTCCCTCTACAGGGGATGGTGGCAATCAGCCCCAGCATTTT. It is translated as CASSPSTGDGGNQPQHF.

The chain combines TRBV6-5 with TRBJ2-7, with a possible D match to TRBD1 (6 bases). Deletions cut 4 bases from V and 2 bases from J, with 9 bases between. The CDR3 contains 13 residues. Germline loops: CDR1 MNHEY, CDR2 SVGAGI. The CDR3 protein is CASSLQGAYEQYF. CDR3 nucleotide sequence: TGTGCCAGCAGTTTACAGGGAGCCTACGAGCAGTACTTC.

The chain is built from TRBV2 and TRBJ1-4, with D perhaps TRBD1 (6 bases). This CDR3 spans 14 amino acids. Germline CDR1 and CDR2: SNHLY and FYNNEI. Between the trimmed V and J ends, which lost 3 bases and 8 bases, there was a span of 13 bases. The CDR3 DNA is TGTGCCAGCAGTGAGGGAGGGGGGGTCGAAAAACTGTTTTTT. This codes for CASSEGGGVEKLFF.

The V and J genes are TRBV11-2 and TRBJ2-1; 9 bases are shared with TRBD2. CDR1 and CDR2 (germline): SGHAT, FQNNGV. V lost 5 bases to trimming and J lost 16 bases; unmatched junction nucleotides: 9. The length of the CDR3 is 12 residues. CDR3 nucleotide sequence: TGTGCCAGCAGCCCCATAGCGGGAGTACAATTCTTC. This translates into CASSPIAGVQFF.

V gene TRBV14 combines with J gene TRBJ2-3; 10 nucleotides match TRBD1. With V trimmed by 6 bases and J by 8 bases, 17 bases remained unmatched. The length of the CDR3 is 17 residues. CDR1 SGHDN and CDR2 FVKESK come from the germline V gene. CDR3 bases: TGTGCCAGCAGTAGCCAGGCGGGACAGGGGCCTCCCGGTACGCAGTATTTT. This gives the protein CASSSQAGQGPPGTQYF.

The V and J genes are TRBV18 and TRBJ2-1; 8 bases are shared with TRBD2. After removal of 0 bases from V and 7 bases from J, the junction contained 8 bases not matched to a gene. The CDR3 extends over 16 amino acids. Per the germline V gene, CDR1 is KGHSH and CDR2 is LQKENI. CDR3 DNA: TGTGCCAGCTCACCACCGAGCGGGAGTAGTAAGAATGAGCAGTTCTTC. Its protein product is CASSPPSGSSKNEQFF.

This clone has only a few counts. V is TRBV5-4 and J is TRBJ2-7; 9 bases match TRBD2. Trimming took 4 bases from V and 7 from J; bases not matched to a gene: 15. The germline V gene encodes CDR1 SGHNT and CDR2 YYREEE (reference sequence). This CDR3 has 16 residues. The CDR3 DNA reads TGTGCCAGCAGCCCACGTCGTGCGGGAGGGCCGCGGGAGCAGTACTTC. Amino acids: CASSPRRAGGPREQYF.

The gene calls are TRBV6-5 and TRBJ2-2; D possibly corresponds to TRBD2 (5 bases). In germline, CDR1 is MNHEY, CDR2 SVGAGI. V was trimmed by 8 bases and J by 0 bases, leaving 7 bases between them. The CDR3 consists of 13 residues. Here the CDR3 reads CASQEANTGELFF. In nucleotides, the CDR3 is TGTGCCAGCCAGGAGGCGAACACCGGGGAGCTGTTTTTT.

The chain joins TRBV20-1 to TRBJ2-3, with no clear D. Trimming removed 3 bases from V and 6 bases from J, with 7 bases in between. Germline assignment: CDR1 DFQATT and CDR2 SNEGSKA (reference sequence). This CDR3 region has 11 residues. Here the CDR3 reads CSARAQDTQYF. In nucleotides, the CDR3 is TGCAGTGCTAGGGCCCAGGATACGCAGTATTTT.

This chain links TRBV5-5 with TRBJ2-7; 12 positions match TRBD1. CDR1 is SGHKS and CDR2 is YYEKEE in the germline V gene (reference sequence). The V segment lost 4 bases and the J segment 4 bases; nucleotides outside the gene matches: 3. The length of the CDR3 is 14 residues. The CDR3 sequence: CASSLGQGAYEQYF. DNA of the CDR3: TGTGCCAGCAGCCTGGGACAGGGGGCGTACGAGCAGTACTTC.

In this sample, this clone turned up a few times. This sample also contains other DNA sequences that code for the same CDR3. V is TRBV6-5 and J is TRBJ1-5; D possibly corresponds to TRBD1 (6 bases). V dropped 5 bases and J dropped 2 bases, with 10 bases sitting between them. CDR1 MNHEY and CDR2 SVGAGI come from the germline V gene. The CDR3 runs 14 residues. CDR3 residues: CASSPRTGNQPQHF. DNA for the CDR3: TGTGCCAGCAGTCCTAGGACAGGCAATCAGCCCCAGCATTTT.